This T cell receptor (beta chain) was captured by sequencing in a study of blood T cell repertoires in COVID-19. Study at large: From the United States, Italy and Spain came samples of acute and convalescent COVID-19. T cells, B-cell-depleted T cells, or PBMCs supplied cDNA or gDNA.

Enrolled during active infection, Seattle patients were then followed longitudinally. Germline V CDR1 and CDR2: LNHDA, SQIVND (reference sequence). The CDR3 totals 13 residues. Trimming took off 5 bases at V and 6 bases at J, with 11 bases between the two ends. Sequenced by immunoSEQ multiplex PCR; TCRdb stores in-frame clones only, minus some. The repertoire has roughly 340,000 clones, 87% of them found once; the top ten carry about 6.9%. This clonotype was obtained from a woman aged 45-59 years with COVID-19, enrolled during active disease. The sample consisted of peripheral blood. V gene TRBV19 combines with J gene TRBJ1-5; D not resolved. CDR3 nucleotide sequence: TGTGCCAGTAGTGTACAGTGGGCTCAGCCCCAGCATTTT. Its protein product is CASSVQWAQPQHF.